These T cell receptor beta chains were read from a single sample in a study of blood T cell repertoires in COVID-19. Using immunoSEQ multiplex PCR, the repertoire was profiled, and TCRdb retains in-frame clones only, with some absent. This sample yields some 180,000 clones, of which around 89% are seen a single time; around 5.8% belongs to the top ten. Sequencing input: peripheral blood. The receptors derive from a middle-aged man with active or convalescent COVID-19. Each CDR3 is given without its conserved first and last residue. Expanded clones get a size class; other rows say once, few or many, or leave the size out.

TRBJ2-5	TRBV5-1	15	-	ASSLGGTSGIQETQY
TRBJ1-4	TRBV11-2	11	once	ASSRSGLEKLF
TRBJ2-3	TRBV9	14	-	ASSSSSGRATDTQY
TRBJ1-1	TRBV5-8	11	-	ASSRGDSPEAF
TRBJ2-7	TRBV9	10	once	ASSAGGYEQY
TRBJ1-1	TRBV11-1	14	-	ASSPKTGFANTEAF
TRBJ1-4	TRBV4-1	12	-	ASSQEYRNEKLF
TRBJ2-3	TRBV18	15	-	ASSPSMLAGAADTQY
TRBJ1-2	TRBV19	13	many	ASSMRQPGSYGYT
TRBJ2-3	TRBV3-1/TRBV3-2	15	-	ASSQVIPGLAPDTQY
TRBJ2-2	TRBV19	13	-	ASSRSDMNTGELF
TRBJ2-1	TRBV28	12	-	ASSLRLAVGEQF
TRBJ1-5	TRBV28	14	-	ASSSLDRGANQPQH
TRBJ1-4	TRBV7-2	14	-	ASSLDGFATNEKLF
TRBJ1-4	TRBV4-3	14	-	ASSKGEMATNEKLF
TRBJ1-1	TRBV7-2	11	-	ASSRPGYTEAF
TRBJ2-2	TRBV30	13	-	AWSVPSVNTGELF
TRBJ1-1	TRBV5-1	13	-	ASSLRGERNTEAF
TRBJ2-7	TRBV5-1	12	-	ASSLGHGPYEQY
TRBJ1-4	TRBV25-1	15	-	ASSEHSGTGRHEKLF
TRBJ1-2	TRBV27	12	-	ASSSRQGLGGYT
TRBJ2-2	TRBV25-1	11	-	ASSGYRAGELF
TRBJ1-1	TRBV28	12	once	ASISDSLNTEAF
TRBJ2-1	TRBV6-5	11	once	ASSYGRVNEQF
TRBJ1-1	TRBV18	12	-	ASSPRQGSTEAF
TRBJ2-1	TRBV5-1	13	-	ASSLYASGNNEQF
TRBJ1-4	TRBV6-2/TRBV6-3	12	-	ASSPGGLREKLF
TRBJ2-5	TRBV7-2	12	-	ASSPGGNQETQY
TRBJ2-7	TRBV28	9	-	ASTSGQGEY
TRBJ1-2	TRBV7-9	11	once	ASSSQGDYGYT
TRBJ1-6	TRBV5-1	16	-	ASSLDPQGLGGNSPLH
TRBJ2-5	TRBV6-5	10	-	AVDGREVTQY
TRBJ1-5	TRBV6-1	13	-	ASSEWGQGSQPQH